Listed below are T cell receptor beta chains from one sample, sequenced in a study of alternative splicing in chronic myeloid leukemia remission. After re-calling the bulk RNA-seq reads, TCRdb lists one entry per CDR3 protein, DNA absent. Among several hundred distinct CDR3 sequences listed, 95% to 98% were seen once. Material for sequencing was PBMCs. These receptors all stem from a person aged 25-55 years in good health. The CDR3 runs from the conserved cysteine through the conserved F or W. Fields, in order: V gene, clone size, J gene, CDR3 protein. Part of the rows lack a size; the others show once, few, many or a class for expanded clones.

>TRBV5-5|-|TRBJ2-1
CASSRGQGNEQFF
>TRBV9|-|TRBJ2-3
CASSALAGEADTQYF
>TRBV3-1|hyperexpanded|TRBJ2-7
CASSGGGGYEQYF
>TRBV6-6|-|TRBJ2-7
CASSYSGRGYEQYF
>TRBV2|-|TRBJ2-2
CASCRHTNTGELFF
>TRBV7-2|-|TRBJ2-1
CASSTITRKQFF
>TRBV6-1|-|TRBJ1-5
CASSETLYSNQPQHF
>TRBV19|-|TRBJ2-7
CASSIGFEGNYYEQYF
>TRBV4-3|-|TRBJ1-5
CASSQDLEGQPQHF
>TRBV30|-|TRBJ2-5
CAWAGAVQETQYF
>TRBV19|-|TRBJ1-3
CASSNFGRASSGNTIYF
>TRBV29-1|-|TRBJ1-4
CSVVRENEKLFF
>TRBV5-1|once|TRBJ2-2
CASSLVKNTGELFF
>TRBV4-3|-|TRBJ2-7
CASSQDWGDRGYEQYF
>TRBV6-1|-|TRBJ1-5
CASRGEAPNQPQHF
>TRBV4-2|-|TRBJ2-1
CASSQDGSGHYNEQFF
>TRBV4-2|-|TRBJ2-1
CASSHGSSGSDEQFF
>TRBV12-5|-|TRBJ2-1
CASGVDSPTDGIVGLAGVSYNEQFF
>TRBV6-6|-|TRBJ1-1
CASSYGTGLGTEAFF
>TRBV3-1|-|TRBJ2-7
CASSQFRDGGEQYF
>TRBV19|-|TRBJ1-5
CASSIRNRGVGNQPQHF
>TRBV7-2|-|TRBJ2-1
CASSFNPSPYGPSSYNEQFF
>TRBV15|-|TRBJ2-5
CATSRVKGTQYF
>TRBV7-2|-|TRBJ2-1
CASSSSPLAFSYNEQFF
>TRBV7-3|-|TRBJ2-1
CASSLRDYSYNEQFF
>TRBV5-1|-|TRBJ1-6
CASSLGGGYNSPLHF
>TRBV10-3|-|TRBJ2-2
CAISRDRVLNTGELFF
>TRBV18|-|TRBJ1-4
CASSPTTTNEKLFF
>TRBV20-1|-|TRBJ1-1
CSAGTGDTEAFF
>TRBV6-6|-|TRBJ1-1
CASSPNTEAFF
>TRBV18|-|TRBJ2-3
CASSPGSSSTDTQYF
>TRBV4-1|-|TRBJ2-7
CASSQGREQYF
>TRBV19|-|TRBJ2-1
CASSRDSYNEQFF
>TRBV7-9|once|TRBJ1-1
CASSQLGGSTEAFF
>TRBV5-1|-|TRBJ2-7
CASSRGTTYEQYF
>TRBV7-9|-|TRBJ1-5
CASSLDINQPQHF
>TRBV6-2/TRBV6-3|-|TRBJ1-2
CATNEQGRANYGYTF
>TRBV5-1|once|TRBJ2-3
CASSLTRTTDTQYF
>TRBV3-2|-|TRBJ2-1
CASSQDGAVGQFF
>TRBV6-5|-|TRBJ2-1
CASSHPRNEQFF
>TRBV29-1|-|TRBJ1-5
CSVEQGGNQPQHF
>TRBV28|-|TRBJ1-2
CASRGTGGGYTF
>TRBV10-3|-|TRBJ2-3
CAISGGWGTDTQYF
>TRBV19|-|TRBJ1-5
CASTSDGYSNQPQHF
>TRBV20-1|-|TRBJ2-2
CSAVDVSNTGELFF
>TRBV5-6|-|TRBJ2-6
CASSLLAGAKSLSGANVLTF
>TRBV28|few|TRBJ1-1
CASTSGAMNTEAFF